This TCR beta chain was captured by sequencing in a study of blood T cell repertoires in COVID-19. TCRdb's table, derived via immunoSEQ multiplex PCR, lists solely in-frame clones and lacks some. The profile shows 150,000 to 200,000 clones, around nine tenths of them singletons. CDR1 MNHEY and CDR2 SMNVEV come from the germline V gene (reference sequence). The CDR3 has 16 residues. Trimming at V came to 3 bases and at J to 5 bases, leaving 6 bases not matched to a gene. The sample comprised peripheral blood. This sequence joins TRBV27 and TRBJ2-2; 10 positions agree with TRBD2. This sequence was found in a man between 65 and 85 years old with acute or convalescent COVID-19. The CDR3 sequence: CASSFVAGGRTGELFF. DNA for the CDR3: TGTGCCAGCAGTTTCGTAGCGGGAGGACGAACCGGGGAGCTGTTTTTT.